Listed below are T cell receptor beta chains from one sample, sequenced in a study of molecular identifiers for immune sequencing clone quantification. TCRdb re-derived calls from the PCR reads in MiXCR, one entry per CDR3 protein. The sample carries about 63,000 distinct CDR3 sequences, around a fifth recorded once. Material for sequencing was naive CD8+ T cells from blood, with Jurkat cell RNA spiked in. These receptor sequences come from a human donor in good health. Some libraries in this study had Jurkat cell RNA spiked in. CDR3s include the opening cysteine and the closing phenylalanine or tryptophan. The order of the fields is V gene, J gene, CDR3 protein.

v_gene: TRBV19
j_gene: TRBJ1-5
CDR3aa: CASGQGAIQPQHF

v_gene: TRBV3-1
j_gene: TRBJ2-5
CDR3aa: CASSQSGTGKGETQYF

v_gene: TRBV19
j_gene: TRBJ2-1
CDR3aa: CASSPSGTSGNGQFF

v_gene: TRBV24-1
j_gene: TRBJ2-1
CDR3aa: CATSDGTAANDEQFF

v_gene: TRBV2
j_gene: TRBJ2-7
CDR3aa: CASMNSYEQYF

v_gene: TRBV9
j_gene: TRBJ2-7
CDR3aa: CASNPGTGPYEQYF

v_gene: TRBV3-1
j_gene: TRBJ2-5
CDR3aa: CASSQYQETQYF

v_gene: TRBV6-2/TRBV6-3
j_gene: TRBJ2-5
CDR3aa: CASSRSGSAETQYF

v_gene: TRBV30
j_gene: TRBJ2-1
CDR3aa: CAWSRNEQFF

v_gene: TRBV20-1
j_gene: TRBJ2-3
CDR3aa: CSALFGSTDTQYF

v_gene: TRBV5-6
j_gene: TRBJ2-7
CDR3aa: CASSESGTSGRDPYEQYF

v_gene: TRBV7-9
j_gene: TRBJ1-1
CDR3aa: CASSPAVLGTGVTEAFF

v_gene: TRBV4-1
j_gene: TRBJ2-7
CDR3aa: CASSPMTSGGYEQYF

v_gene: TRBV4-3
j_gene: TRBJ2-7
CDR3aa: CASSQDRNRVYEQYF

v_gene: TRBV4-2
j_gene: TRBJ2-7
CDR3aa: CASSSLNLPRGLAGRTLAYEQYF

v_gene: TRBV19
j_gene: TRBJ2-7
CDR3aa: CASSASGGYEQYF

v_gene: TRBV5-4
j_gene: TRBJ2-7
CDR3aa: CASSWGPDSAGDYEQYF

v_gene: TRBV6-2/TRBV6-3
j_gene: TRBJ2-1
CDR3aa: CASRAQGFTYNEQFF

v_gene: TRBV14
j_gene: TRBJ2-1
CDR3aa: CASSQDVLADISYNEQFF

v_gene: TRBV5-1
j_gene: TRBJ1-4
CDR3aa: CASSLEVVGNEKLFF

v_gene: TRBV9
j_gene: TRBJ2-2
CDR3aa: CASGPGGVAGELFF

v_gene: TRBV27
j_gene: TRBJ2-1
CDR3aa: CASRLNGGLSEQFF

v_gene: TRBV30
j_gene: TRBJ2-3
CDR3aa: CAWRRPPRTDTQYF

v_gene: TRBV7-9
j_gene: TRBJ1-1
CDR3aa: CASRSGGGRLEAFF

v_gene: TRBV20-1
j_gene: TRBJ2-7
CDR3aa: CSARDGGVSSYEQYF

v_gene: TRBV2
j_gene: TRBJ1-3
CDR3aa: CASRRTAPSGTGFSGNTIYF

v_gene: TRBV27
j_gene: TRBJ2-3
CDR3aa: CASKEAESTDTQYF

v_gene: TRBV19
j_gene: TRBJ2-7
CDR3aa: CASSPGGPYEQYF

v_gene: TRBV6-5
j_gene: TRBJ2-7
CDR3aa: CASSNAGLTEQYF

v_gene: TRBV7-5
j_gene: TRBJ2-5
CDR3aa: CISVPEAPGQIQETQYF